The T cell receptor beta chain under discussion was sequenced for a study of blood T cells in healthy people across ages. Study-level results: Long-lived donors exceeded aged donors in naive CD4+ cells and diversity.

With a J-beta primer mix and a sample-barcoded 5' primer, a second PCR ran about 6 to 11 cycles. Researchers report that a template-switch adaptor with 12 random nucleotides tagged each cDNA molecule. From the 5' RACE reads, TCRdb called clonotypes with MiXCR, one entry per CDR3 protein. The table lists fewer than 600,000 distinct CDR3 sequences, 27% of them singletons. This clonotype was seen a few times. Antigen: not known. The donors, all healthy, were Caucasians living in Russia, aged about 6 to 90. The CDR3 has 13 amino acids. Germline V CDR1 and CDR2: DFQATT, SNEGSKA (reference sequence). The V segment lost 3 bases and the J segment 8 bases; nucleotides outside the gene matches: 9. Separately, the same data were catalogued under a study of T cells of mothers and their children.

Sequenced input: blood. The source of this sequence is a boy between 2 and 15 years old in good health. The V call is TRBV20-1, the J call TRBJ1-2; 7 nucleotides match TRBD1. This CDR3 is CSARPTGVGGYTF. DNA of the CDR3: TGCAGTGCTAGGCCAACAGGGGTTGGGGGCTACACCTTC.